Below, one TCR beta chain is given with its context. Germline V gene sequence: CDR1 KGHSH, CDR2 LQKENI. The CDR3 sequence is 13 residues long. The J segment lost 5 bases and the V segment lost 6 bases, leaving 3 bases of the junction unmatched. Donors were grouped by their self-reported clinical history. The assay was immunoSEQ multiplex PCR, and TCRdb's table has in-frame clones only and misses some. This table holds roughly 500,000 clones, approximately 87% found once. This sample was included in a study of blood T cell repertoires in COVID-19. Study context: The samples span acute and convalescent COVID-19 from the United States, Italy and Spain.

This receptor was taken from a woman aged 40 to 50 who had recovered from COVID-19. This chain connects TRBV18 to TRBJ1-5, with 8 bases that match TRBD1. The sample comprised PBMCs or T cells enriched from blood (not recorded which). The CDR3 DNA is TGTGCCAGCTCGCTGGACAGGGATCAGCCCCAGCATTTT. Protein: CASSLDRDQPQHF. The variable domain in full, with the rest retrieved from reference TRBV18 and TRBJ1-5, is NAGVMQNPRHLVRRRGQEARLRCSPMKGHSHVYWYRQLPEEGLKFMVYLQKENIIDESGMPKERFSAEFPKEGPSILRIQQVVRGDSAAYFCASSLDRDQPQHFGDGTRLSIL.